This is a list of T cell receptor beta chains from one sample in a study of blood T cell repertoires in COVID-19. Profiling relied on immunoSEQ multiplex PCR, and the TCRdb table lists in-frame clones only, not all of them. The top ten hold less than 2% of the sample, which has around 150,000 clones, 93% seen once. The specimen sequenced was peripheral blood. These receptors all come from a woman in her sixties with COVID-19, enrolled during active disease. The CDR3 runs from the conserved cysteine through the conserved F or W. The D gene is left open where the match is weak. For some rows the clone size is stated as once, few or many, or as a class when expanded; others skip it.

D gene: TRBD1
V gene: TRBV3-1/TRBV3-2
clone size: -
J gene: TRBJ1-2
CDR3 protein: CASSQDQGDRGVGYTF
CDR3 DNA: TGTGCCAGCAGCCAAGATCAAGGGGACAGGGGAGTTGGCTACACCTTC

D gene: TRBD2
V gene: TRBV27
clone size: -
J gene: TRBJ2-7
CDR3 protein: CASRNPGGPLEQYF
CDR3 DNA: TGTGCCAGCAGAAATCCGGGGGGGCCATTAGAGCAGTACTTC

D gene: -
V gene: TRBV6-1
clone size: -
J gene: TRBJ2-1
CDR3 protein: CATNSRDFYNEQFF
CDR3 DNA: TGTGCCACCAATAGCAGGGACTTCTACAATGAGCAGTTCTTC

D gene: TRBD1
V gene: TRBV29-1
clone size: -
J gene: TRBJ1-2
CDR3 protein: CSVAGTGNYGYTF
CDR3 DNA: TGCAGCGTCGCCGGGACAGGGAACTATGGCTACACCTTC

D gene: -
V gene: TRBV6-5
clone size: -
J gene: TRBJ1-5
CDR3 protein: CATKPVGRGNQPQHF
CDR3 DNA: TGTGCCACCAAACCAGTGGGGAGAGGCAATCAGCCCCAGCATTTT

D gene: TRBD1
V gene: TRBV5-1
clone size: -
J gene: TRBJ1-4
CDR3 protein: CASSLRTGNNEKLFF
CDR3 DNA: TGCGCCAGCAGCTTGCGGACAGGAAATAATGAAAAACTGTTTTTT

D gene: TRBD1
V gene: TRBV5-4
clone size: -
J gene: TRBJ2-7
CDR3 protein: CASSFGGQGVYSYEQYF
CDR3 DNA: TGTGCCAGCAGCTTCGGGGGACAGGGGGTTTACTCCTACGAGCAGTACTTC

D gene: TRBD2
V gene: TRBV11-1
clone size: -
J gene: TRBJ2-7
CDR3 protein: CASSGQTSGGSYEQYF
CDR3 DNA: TGTGCCAGCAGCGGGCAGACTAGCGGGGGGTCCTACGAGCAGTACTTC

D gene: TRBD1
V gene: TRBV2
clone size: -
J gene: TRBJ1-4
CDR3 protein: CASRKGQAEKLFF
CDR3 DNA: TGTGCCAGCAGAAAGGGACAGGCGGAAAAACTGTTTTTT

D gene: -
V gene: TRBV25-1
clone size: few
J gene: TRBJ1-1
CDR3 protein: CASSEEGWWNTEAFF
CDR3 DNA: TGTGCCAGCAGTGAAGAGGGCTGGTGGAACACTGAAGCTTTCTTT

D gene: -
V gene: TRBV7-2
clone size: once
J gene: TRBJ2-5
CDR3 protein: CASSLAGTRQETQYF
CDR3 DNA: TGTGCCAGCAGCTTAGCCGGGACAAGACAAGAGACCCAGTACTTC

D gene: -
V gene: TRBV12-5
clone size: -
J gene: TRBJ2-4
CDR3 protein: CASGSWNGGNIQYF
CDR3 DNA: TGTGCTAGTGGTTCCTGGAACGGAGGAAACATTCAGTACTTC

D gene: TRBD1
V gene: TRBV19
clone size: -
J gene: TRBJ1-6
CDR3 protein: CASSRDREVSPLHF
CDR3 DNA: TGTGCCAGTAGTAGGGACAGGGAGGTATCACCCCTCCACTTT

D gene: TRBD1
V gene: TRBV19
clone size: -
J gene: TRBJ1-1
CDR3 protein: CASSIDHRGRGTEAFF
CDR3 DNA: TGTGCCAGTAGTATAGACCACAGGGGGCGGGGGACTGAAGCTTTCTTT

D gene: TRBD1
V gene: TRBV10-3
clone size: -
J gene: TRBJ2-7
CDR3 protein: CAIRTGVSYEQYF
CDR3 DNA: TGTGCCATCAGGACAGGGGTCTCCTACGAGCAGTACTTC

D gene: TRBD1
V gene: TRBV18
clone size: -
J gene: TRBJ1-2
CDR3 protein: CASSPGDSAYGYTF
CDR3 DNA: TGTGCCAGCTCACCAGGGGACAGCGCCTATGGCTACACCTTC

D gene: -
V gene: TRBV4-1
clone size: -
J gene: TRBJ2-3
CDR3 protein: CASSPEAAKSTDTQYF
CDR3 DNA: TGCGCCAGCAGCCCCGAAGCGGCCAAGAGCACAGATACGCAGTATTTT

D gene: -
V gene: TRBV6-4
clone size: -
J gene: TRBJ1-1
CDR3 protein: CASRKQGNSNTEAFF
CDR3 DNA: TGTGCCAGCAGAAAACAGGGAAACTCAAACACTGAAGCTTTCTTT

D gene: -
V gene: TRBV19
clone size: -
J gene: TRBJ1-1
CDR3 protein: CASTIRGGEGDEAFF
CDR3 DNA: TGTGCCAGCACCATTCGGGGAGGTGAGGGAGATGAAGCTTTCTTT

D gene: -
V gene: TRBV27
clone size: -
J gene: TRBJ1-4
CDR3 protein: CASRSLAQGLYEKLFF
CDR3 DNA: TGTGCCAGCAGGTCCCTGGCACAGGGTCTTTATGAAAAACTGTTTTTT

D gene: TRBD1
V gene: TRBV27
clone size: -
J gene: TRBJ1-2
CDR3 protein: CASRKDRGPYGYTF
CDR3 DNA: TGTGCCAGCAGAAAAGACAGGGGGCCCTATGGCTACACCTTC